The 5 T cell receptor beta chains given below trace back to one sample, sequenced in a study of shared clonotypes between healthy human individuals. TCRdb keeps only in-frame clones here, not all; method: immunoSEQ multiplex PCR. The repertoire holds roughly 500,000 clones, with over 65% as singletons. The sequenced sample consisted of PBMCs. The receptors stem from a woman aged 40 to 55 in good health. Some clones in this sample may be carry-over from other donors' samples.

This clone was detected only a few times. V usage is TRBV7-9 and J usage is TRBJ2-5; 10 bases match TRBD2. Germline V gene lookup returns CDR1 SEHNR and CDR2 FQNEAQ (reference sequence). This CDR3 comprises 16 residues. The ends lost 4 bases at V and 2 bases at J; junction bases unmatched: 7. CDR3 nucleotide sequence: TGTGCCAGCAGCTCCAGGACTAGCGGTATACAAGAGACCCAGTACTTC. Amino acids: CASSSRTSGIQETQYF.

In nucleotides, the CDR3 is TGTGCCAGCAGCCTGGACAGAATGAACACTGAAGCTTTCTTT. Translated: CASSLDRMNTEAFF. The chain recombines TRBV2 with TRBJ1-1; possibly TRBD1 for D (6 bases). The CDR3 spans 14 residues. Trimming removed 6 bases at V and 0 bases at J, with 11 bases between. Germline assignment: CDR1 SNHLY and CDR2 FYNNEI.

There are a few counts of this clone. The rearrangement joins TRBV18 to TRBJ1-1; D is possibly TRBD1 (5 bases). CDR1 and CDR2 from the germline V gene are KGHSH and LQKENI. V was clipped by 0 bases and J by 4 bases, with 12 bases between them. This CDR3 is 15 amino acids long. CDR3 sequence reads: CASSPPGQGSTEAFF. CDR3 in DNA: TGTGCCAGCTCACCACCGGGGCAGGGTTCCACTGAAGCTTTCTTT.

The genes are TRBV28 and TRBJ2-7; D gene uncertain. V was pared by 3 bases and J by 0 bases, with 9 bases between. The CDR3 contains 14 residues. The germline V gene has CDR1 MDHEN and CDR2 SYDVKM. CDR3: CASSFKGTSYEQYF. In DNA, the CDR3 is TGTGCCAGCAGTTTCAAGGGAACCTCCTACGAGCAGTACTTC.

As for this clone: It differs at one base from a far larger clone, so likely a read error. V and J are TRBV5-1 and TRBJ2-7; 10 bases agree with TRBD2. The junction had 8 bases not matched to a gene; V was cut back by 4 bases and J by 7 bases. The CDR3 loop spans 14 amino acids. The germline V gene has CDR1 SGHRS and CDR2 YFSETQ. In nucleotides, the CDR3 is TGCGCCAGCAGCACTAGCGGGAAGGCCAGGGAGCAGTACTTC. Amino acid sequence: CASSTSGKAREQYF. Variable domain in full (rest from reference TRBV5-1 and TRBJ2-7): KAGVTQTPRYLIKTRGQQVTLSCSPISGHRSVSWYQQTPGQGLQFLFEYFSETQRNKGNFPGRFSGRQFSNSRSEMNVSTLELGDSALYLCASSTSGKAREQYFGPGTRLTVT.